The 25 T cell receptor beta chains below all came from one sample that was sequenced in a study of cytomegalovirus exposure and HLA in healthy donors. Amplification used 60 Vbeta primers and 13 Jbeta primers. Sequenced by immunoSEQ multiplex PCR; TCRdb stores in-frame clones only, minus some. The data contain more than 150,000 clones, about 82% of them singletons. The specimen sequenced was PBMCs. The receptors were sampled from a woman aged 30 to 39 in good health and CMV-seronegative.

V and J are TRBV2 and TRBJ2-6; 9 nucleotides align to TRBD2. The germline V gene has CDR1 SNHLY and CDR2 FYNNEI. This CDR3 has 15 amino acids. CDR3 nucleotides: TGTGCGGGGAGCGGGGGGCCGAGTGGGGCCAACGTCCTGACTTTC. It is translated as CAGSGGPSGANVLTF.

The chain has TRBV6-6 and TRBJ1-1, with 9 bases lining up with TRBD1. The CDR3 extends over 14 amino acids. CDR1 and CDR2 from the germline V gene are MNHNY and SVGAGI (reference sequence). V lost 5 bases to trimming and J lost 8 bases; unmatched junction nucleotides: 9. CDR3 bases: TGTGCCAGCAGTCCACCGGGACAGGGAGGGGAAGCTTTCTTT. Translation gives CASSPPGQGGEAFF.

The CDR3 region is CASSERTGGRQPQHF. The CDR3 bases are TGTGCCAGCAGTGAACGGACAGGGGGCAGACAGCCCCAGCATTTT. The chain carries TRBV2 and TRBJ1-5, with 11 bases matching TRBD1. Germline V gives CDR1 SNHLY, CDR2 FYNNEI. The CDR3 loop spans 15 amino acids. Trimming at V came to 2 bases and at J to 7 bases, leaving 4 bases not matched to a gene.

The DNA of the CDR3 is TGTGCCAGCAGCTTTCAGGATTCAGGAAACACTGAAGCTTTCTTT. This encodes CASSFQDSGNTEAFF. The V and J genes are TRBV7-6 and TRBJ1-1; D unclear. CDR3 length: 15 residues. CDR1 and CDR2 (germline): SGHVS, FNYEAQ. Trimming shortened V by 3 bases and J by 2 bases, and 13 bases separated the two germline ends.

This clone was detected once. The V and J genes are TRBV6-1 and TRBJ2-5; D may be TRBD2 (6 bases). Germline-derived CDR1 and CDR2 are MNHNS and SASEGT. V lost 4 bases, J lost 5 bases, and 17 bases lay in between. The CDR3 length is 15 residues. The DNA for the CDR3 is TGTGCCAGCAGTGGCTCGGGGACTTCCTGGGAGACCCAGTACTTC. It yields the protein CASSGSGTSWETQYF.

This chain connects TRBV7-9 to TRBJ2-2; 9 bases are shared with TRBD1. Germline lookup yields CDR1 SEHNR and CDR2 FQNEAQ (reference sequence). The V gene end was trimmed by 5 bases and the J gene end by 6 bases; junction bases not matched to a gene: 16. CDR3 length: 18 amino acids. The DNA for the CDR3 is TGTGCCAGCAGCCCTAAAGCCCCTGACAGGGGGAGGGCCGGGGAGCTGTTTTTT. Its protein is CASSPKAPDRGRAGELFF.

The chain combines TRBV12-5 with TRBJ1-5; D possibly corresponds to TRBD1 (5 bases). Per germline, CDR1 LGHNT and CDR2 FRNRAP. The V end lost 0 bases, the J end lost 1 base, and 13 bases lay between the germline ends. The CDR3 is 17 residues long. The CDR3 protein is CASGLVIRAISNQPQHF. CDR3 coding DNA: TGTGCTAGTGGTTTGGTTATCAGGGCTATAAGCAATCAGCCCCAGCATTTT.

This sequence joins TRBV18 and TRBJ1-1; the match to TRBD1 covers 7 bases. Germline V gene sequence: CDR1 KGHSH, CDR2 LQKENI. With V trimmed by 6 bases and J by 4 bases, 8 bases remained unmatched. This CDR3 has 14 residues. The CDR3 is CASSPNRGPTEAFF. In nucleotides, the CDR3 is TGTGCCAGCTCCCCCAACAGGGGACCCACTGAAGCTTTCTTT.

The J gene is TRBJ2-1, the V gene TRBV30; no reliable D call. The CDR3 spans 13 residues. V was pared by 7 bases and J by 0 bases, with 10 bases between. CDR1 and CDR2 (germline): GTSNPN, SVGIG (reference sequence). The DNA for the CDR3 is TGTGCCTCCTCTAACAGCTCCTACAATGAGCAGTTCTTC. It codes for CASSNSSYNEQFF. Filled out from reference TRBV30 and TRBJ2-1, the complete variable domain reads SQTIHQWPATLVQPVGSPLSLECTVEGTSNPNLYWYRQAAGRGLQLLFYSVGIGQISSEVPQNLSASRPQDRQFILSSKKLLLSDSGFYLCASSNSSYNEQFFGPGTRLTVL.

A word on this clone: This same CDR3 is encoded by further DNA sequences in the sample. The J gene is TRBJ2-5, the V gene TRBV5-1; tentative D call: TRBD1 (6 bases). Trimming cost V 2 bases and J 2 bases, with 7 bases left between them. The CDR3 extends over 13 amino acids. The germline CDR1 and CDR2 sequences are SGHRS and YFSETQ. As DNA, the CDR3 is TGCGCCAGCAGCTTACAGGGTCAAGAGACCCAGTACTTC. This translates into CASSLQGQETQYF.

The V call is TRBV19, the J call TRBJ1-1; D may be TRBD1 (6 bases). V was cut by 2 bases and J by 3 bases, with 13 bases left in between. Germline lookup yields CDR1 LNHDA and CDR2 SQIVND (reference sequence). This CDR3 region has 15 residues. The CDR3: CASSIKWGTYTEAFF. DNA of the CDR3: TGTGCCAGTAGTATAAAATGGGGGACATACACTGAAGCTTTCTTT.

This clone has only a few counts. Additional DNA sequences in this sample encode the identical CDR3. CDR3 region: CATSRDLAAETQYF. The DNA for the CDR3 is TGTGCCACCAGCAGAGATCTCGCGGCAGAGACCCAGTACTTC. The rearrangement uses TRBV15 and TRBJ2-5; D call uncertain. In germline, CDR1 is LNHNV, CDR2 YYDKDF (reference sequence). The CDR3 spans 14 residues. With 0 bases removed from V and 4 bases from J, the gap between germline ends came to 9 bases.

The chain has TRBV6-5 and TRBJ2-5; 7 positions agree with TRBD2. J was trimmed by 4 bases and V by 4 bases; bases with no gene match: 3. The CDR3 sequence is 13 residues long. The germline V gene encodes CDR1 MNHEY and CDR2 SVGAGI. The CDR3 region is CASSSAGVETQYF. For the CDR3, the DNA is TGTGCCAGCAGTTCCGCGGGGGTAGAGACCCAGTACTTC.

This sequence joins TRBV5-1 and TRBJ2-1; 10 positions match TRBD2. CDR3 length: 16 amino acids. Germline CDR1 SGHRS, CDR2 YFSETQ. Trimming cost V 3 bases and J 8 bases; bases outside gene matches: 11. The CDR3 sequence is CASSSESGGALYEQFF. CDR3 DNA sequence: TGCGCCAGCAGCTCAGAGAGCGGGGGGGCCCTTTATGAGCAGTTCTTC.

The chain couples TRBV19 to TRBJ1-1; 8 bases agree with TRBD1. The CDR3 has 15 amino acids. The germline V gene encodes CDR1 LNHDA and CDR2 SQIVND (reference sequence). V lost 5 bases, J lost 3 bases, and 8 bases stayed unmatched. CDR3 DNA sequence: TGTGCCAGTAGTGAGGACAGGGTAGCGGACACTGAAGCTTTCTTT. Amino acid sequence: CASSEDRVADTEAFF.

The V gene is TRBV7-9, the J gene TRBJ2-1; 8 bases match TRBD2. This CDR3 contains 16 residues. Germline values: CDR1 SEHNR, CDR2 FQNEAQ (reference sequence). The trim removed 5 bases at V and 0 bases at J, leaving 6 bases unmatched. This CDR3 reads CASSPAGTSSYNEQFF. CDR3 bases: TGTGCCAGCAGCCCGGCCGGGACTAGCTCCTACAATGAGCAGTTCTTC.

V is TRBV27 and J is TRBJ1-2, with a weak D call TRBD1 (6 bases). This CDR3 has 14 amino acids. Trimming cost V 6 bases and J 8 bases, with 19 bases left between them. The germline gives CDR1 MNHEY, CDR2 SMNVEV (reference sequence). The chain's CDR3 is CASSLLDRSGGYTF. The CDR3 bases are TGTGCCAGCAGCCTCCTAGACAGGTCGGGCGGCTACACCTTC.

This rearrangement joins TRBV7-2 to TRBJ2-5; 7 nucleotides align to TRBD1. The J call is in doubt because the DNA end fits TRBJ2-7 better. The germline V gene encodes CDR1 SGHTA and CDR2 FQGNSA. CDR3 length: 13 residues. CDR3 amino acids: CASSSGQTYEQYF. The CDR3 DNA is TGTGCCAGCAGCTCGGGACAGACCTACGAGCAGTACTTC.

The chain links TRBV5-1 to TRBJ1-4, with D possibly matching TRBD1 (6 bases). CDR1 is SGHRS and CDR2 is YFSETQ in the germline V gene. V was pared by 5 bases and J by 3 bases, with 11 bases between. CDR3 length equals 14 residues. In DNA, the CDR3 is TGCGCCAGCAGGGGGGCTAGAGCTAATGAAAAACTGTTTTTT. Translation: CASRGARANEKLFF.

The chain recombines TRBV6-5 with TRBJ1-1; a weak D match, TRBD1 (6 bases). Germline CDR1 MNHEY, CDR2 SVGAGI. With 0 bases removed from V and 4 bases from J, the gap between germline ends came to 15 bases. CDR3 length: 16 amino acids. The CDR3 region has the DNA TGTGCCAGCAGTTACTCCCTGGCAGGGGCACGCACTGAAGCTTTCTTT. Translating gives CASSYSLAGARTEAFF.

The V call is TRBV11-1, the J call TRBJ2-7; maybe TRBD1 (6 bases). CDR3 length: 14 amino acids. The V end lost 5 bases, the J end lost 2 bases, and 13 bases lay between the germline ends. Per the germline V gene, CDR1 is SGHAT and CDR2 is FQDESV (reference sequence). The CDR3 bases are TGTGCCAGCAGCCCCACAGGGATACCCTACGAGCAGTACTTC. It encodes CASSPTGIPYEQYF.

This clone was seen a few times. The J gene is TRBJ1-3, the V gene TRBV7-7, with D perhaps matching TRBD1 (6 bases). The V end was cut by 5 bases, the J end by 4 bases, with 9 bases between. The germline V gene encodes CDR1 SSHAT and CDR2 FNYEAQ (reference sequence). CDR3 size: 13 residues. In nucleotides, the CDR3 is TGTGCCAGCAGCCCCGACAGGGGAAACACCATATATTTT. This sequence encodes CASSPDRGNTIYF.

The V call is TRBV5-1, the J call TRBJ2-5, with D maybe TRBD1 (5 bases). The germline gives CDR1 SGHRS, CDR2 YFSETQ. The CDR3 is made up of 14 amino acids. V lost 4 bases and J lost 1, with 11 bases in between. As DNA, the CDR3 is TGCGCCAGCAGCGTTGAAGGGGTCCAAGAGACCCAGTACTTC. It translates to CASSVEGVQETQYF.

This clone showed up just once. This rearrangement joins TRBV19 to TRBJ1-2; a weak D match, TRBD1 (5 bases). Trimming removed 1 base at V and 8 bases at J, with 17 bases between. CDR3 length equals 15 residues. In germline, CDR1 is LNHDA, CDR2 SQIVND (reference sequence). In DNA form, the CDR3 reads TGTGCCAGTAGTATAGGGGGGGACGCTACCTGGGGCTACACCTTC. It specifies CASSIGGDATWGYTF. Using reference TRBV19 and TRBJ1-2 for the parts outside the CDR3, the full variable domain is DGGITQSPKYLFRKEGQNVTLSCEQNLNHDAMYWYRQDPGQGLRLIYYSQIVNDFQKGDIAEGYSVSREKKESFPLTVTSAQKNPTAFYLCASSIGGDATWGYTFGSGTRLTVV.

The chain uses TRBV9 and TRBJ1-6, with D possibly matching TRBD1 (6 bases). The CDR3 runs to 15 residues. V was pared by 0 bases and J by 6 bases, with 10 bases between. CDR1 and CDR2 from the germline V gene are SGDLS and YYNGEE. CDR3 bases: TGTGCCAGCAGCGTAGCCGGGACAAGTAATTCACCCCTCCACTTT. It encodes CASSVAGTSNSPLHF.